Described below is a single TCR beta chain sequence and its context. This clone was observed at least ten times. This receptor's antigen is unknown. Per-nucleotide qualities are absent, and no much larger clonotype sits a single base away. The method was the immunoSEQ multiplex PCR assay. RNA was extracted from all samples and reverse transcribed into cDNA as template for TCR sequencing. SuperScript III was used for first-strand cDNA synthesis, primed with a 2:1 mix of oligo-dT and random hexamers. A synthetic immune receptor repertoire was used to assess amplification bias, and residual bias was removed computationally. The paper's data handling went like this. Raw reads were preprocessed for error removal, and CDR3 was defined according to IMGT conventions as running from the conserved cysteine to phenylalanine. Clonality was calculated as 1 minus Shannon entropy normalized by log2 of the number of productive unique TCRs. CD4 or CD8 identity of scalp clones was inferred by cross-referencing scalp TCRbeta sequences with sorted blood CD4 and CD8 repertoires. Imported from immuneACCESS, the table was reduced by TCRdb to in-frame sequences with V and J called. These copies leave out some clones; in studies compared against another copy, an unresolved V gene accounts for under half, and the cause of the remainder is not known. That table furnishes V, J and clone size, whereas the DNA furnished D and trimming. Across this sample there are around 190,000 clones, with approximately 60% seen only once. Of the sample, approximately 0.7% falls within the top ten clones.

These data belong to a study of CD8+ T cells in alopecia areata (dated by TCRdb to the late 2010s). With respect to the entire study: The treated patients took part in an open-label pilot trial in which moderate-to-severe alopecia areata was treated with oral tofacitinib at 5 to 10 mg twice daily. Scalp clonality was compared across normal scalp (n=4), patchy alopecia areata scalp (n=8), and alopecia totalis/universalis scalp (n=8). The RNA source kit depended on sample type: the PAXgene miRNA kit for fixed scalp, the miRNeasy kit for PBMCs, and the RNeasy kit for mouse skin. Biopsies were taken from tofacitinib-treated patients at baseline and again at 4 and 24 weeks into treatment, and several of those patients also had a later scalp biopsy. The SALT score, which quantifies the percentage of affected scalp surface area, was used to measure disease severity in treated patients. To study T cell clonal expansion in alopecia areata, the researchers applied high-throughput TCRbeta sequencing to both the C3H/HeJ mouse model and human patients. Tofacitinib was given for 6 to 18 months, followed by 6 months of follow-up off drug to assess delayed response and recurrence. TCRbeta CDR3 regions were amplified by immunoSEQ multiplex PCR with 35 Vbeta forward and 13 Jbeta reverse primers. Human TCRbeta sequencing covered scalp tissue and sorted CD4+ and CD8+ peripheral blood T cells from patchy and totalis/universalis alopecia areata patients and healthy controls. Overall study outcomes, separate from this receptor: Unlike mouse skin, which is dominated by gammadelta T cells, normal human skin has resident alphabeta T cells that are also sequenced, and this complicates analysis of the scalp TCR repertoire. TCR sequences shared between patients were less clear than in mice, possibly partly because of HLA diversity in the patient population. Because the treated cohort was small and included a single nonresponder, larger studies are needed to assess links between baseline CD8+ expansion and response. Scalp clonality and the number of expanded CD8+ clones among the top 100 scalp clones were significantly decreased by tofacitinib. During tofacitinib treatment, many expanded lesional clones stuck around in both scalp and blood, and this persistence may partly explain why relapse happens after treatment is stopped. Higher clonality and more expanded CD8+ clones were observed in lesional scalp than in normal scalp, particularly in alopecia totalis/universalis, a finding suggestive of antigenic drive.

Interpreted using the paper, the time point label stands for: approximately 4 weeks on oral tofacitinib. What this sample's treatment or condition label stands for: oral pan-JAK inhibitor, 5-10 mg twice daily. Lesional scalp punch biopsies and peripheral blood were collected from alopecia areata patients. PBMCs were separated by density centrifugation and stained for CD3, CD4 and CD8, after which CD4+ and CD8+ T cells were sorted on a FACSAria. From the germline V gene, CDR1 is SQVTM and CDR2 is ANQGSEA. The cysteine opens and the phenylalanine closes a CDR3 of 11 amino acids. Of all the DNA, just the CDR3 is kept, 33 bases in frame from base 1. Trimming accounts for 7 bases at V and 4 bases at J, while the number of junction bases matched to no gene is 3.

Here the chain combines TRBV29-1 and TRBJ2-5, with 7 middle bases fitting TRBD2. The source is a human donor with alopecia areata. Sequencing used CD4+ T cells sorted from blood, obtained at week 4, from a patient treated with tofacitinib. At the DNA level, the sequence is TGCAGCGCCTGGGAGGGAGAGACCCAGTACTTC. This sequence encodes CSAWEGETQYF.